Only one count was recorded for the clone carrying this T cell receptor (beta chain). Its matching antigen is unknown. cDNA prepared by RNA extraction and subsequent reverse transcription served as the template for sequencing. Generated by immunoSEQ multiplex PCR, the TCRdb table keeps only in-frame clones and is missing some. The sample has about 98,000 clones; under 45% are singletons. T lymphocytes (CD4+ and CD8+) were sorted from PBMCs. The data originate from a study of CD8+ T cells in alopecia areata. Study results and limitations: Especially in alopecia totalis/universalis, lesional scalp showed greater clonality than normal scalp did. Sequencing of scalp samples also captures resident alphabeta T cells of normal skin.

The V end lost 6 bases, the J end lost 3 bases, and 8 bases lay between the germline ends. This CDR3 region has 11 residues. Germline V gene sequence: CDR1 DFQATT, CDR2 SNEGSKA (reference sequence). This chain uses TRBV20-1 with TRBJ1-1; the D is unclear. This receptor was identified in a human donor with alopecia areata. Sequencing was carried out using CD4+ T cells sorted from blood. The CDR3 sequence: CSANGDTEAFF. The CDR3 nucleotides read TGCAGTGCCAACGGAGACACTGAAGCTTTCTTT.